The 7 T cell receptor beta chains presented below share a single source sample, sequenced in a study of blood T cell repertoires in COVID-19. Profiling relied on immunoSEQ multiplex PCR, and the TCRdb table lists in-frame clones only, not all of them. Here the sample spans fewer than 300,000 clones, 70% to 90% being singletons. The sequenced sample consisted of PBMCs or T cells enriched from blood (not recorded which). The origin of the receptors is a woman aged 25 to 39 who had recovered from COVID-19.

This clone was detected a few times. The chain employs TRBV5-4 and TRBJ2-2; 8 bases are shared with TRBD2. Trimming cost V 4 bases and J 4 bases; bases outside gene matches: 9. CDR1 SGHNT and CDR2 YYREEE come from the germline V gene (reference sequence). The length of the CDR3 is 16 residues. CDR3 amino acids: CASSPGGGQGTGELFF. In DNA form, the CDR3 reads TGTGCCAGCAGCCCCGGGGGGGGTCAGGGCACCGGGGAGCTGTTTTTT.

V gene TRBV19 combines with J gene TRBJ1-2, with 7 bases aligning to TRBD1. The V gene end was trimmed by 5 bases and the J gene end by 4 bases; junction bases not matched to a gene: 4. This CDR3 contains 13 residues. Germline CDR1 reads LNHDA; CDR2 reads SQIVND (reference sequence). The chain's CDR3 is CASSHTGVYGYTF. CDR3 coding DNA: TGTGCCAGTAGTCACACAGGGGTCTATGGCTACACCTTC.

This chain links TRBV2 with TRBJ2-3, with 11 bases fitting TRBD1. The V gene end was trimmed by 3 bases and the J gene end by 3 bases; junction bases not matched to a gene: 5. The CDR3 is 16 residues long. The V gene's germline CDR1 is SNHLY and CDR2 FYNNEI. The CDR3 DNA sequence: TGTGCCAGCAGTGATACCGGGACAGGGGGTACAGATACGCAGTATTTT. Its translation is CASSDTGTGGTDTQYF.

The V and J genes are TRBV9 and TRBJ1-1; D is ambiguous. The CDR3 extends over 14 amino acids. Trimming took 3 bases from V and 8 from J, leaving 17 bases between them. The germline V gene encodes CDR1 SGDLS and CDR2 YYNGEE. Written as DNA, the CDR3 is TGTGCCAGCAGCGAGGAGACGAGAGGAAGGGAAGCTTTCTTT. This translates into CASSEETRGREAFF.

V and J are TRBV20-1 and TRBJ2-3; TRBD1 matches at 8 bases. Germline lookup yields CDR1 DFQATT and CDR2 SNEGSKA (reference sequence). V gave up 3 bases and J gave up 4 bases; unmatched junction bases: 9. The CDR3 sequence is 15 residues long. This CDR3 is CSASVWQGASDTQYF. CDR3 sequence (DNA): TGCAGTGCTAGTGTGTGGCAGGGGGCCTCAGATACGCAGTATTTT.

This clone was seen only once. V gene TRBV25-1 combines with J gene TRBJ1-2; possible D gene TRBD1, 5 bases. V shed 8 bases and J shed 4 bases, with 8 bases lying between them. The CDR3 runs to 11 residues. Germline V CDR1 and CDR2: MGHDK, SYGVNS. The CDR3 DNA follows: TGTGCCAGCGGGGGAGGCTATGGCTACACCTTC. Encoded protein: CASGGGYGYTF.

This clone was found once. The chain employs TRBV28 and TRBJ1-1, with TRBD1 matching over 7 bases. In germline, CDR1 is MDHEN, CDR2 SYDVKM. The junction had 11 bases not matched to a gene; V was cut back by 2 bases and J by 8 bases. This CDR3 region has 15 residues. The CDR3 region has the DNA TGTGCCAGCAGTTTAGAGGGGGCCGCCTCGCTGGAAGCTTTCTTT. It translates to CASSLEGAASLEAFF.